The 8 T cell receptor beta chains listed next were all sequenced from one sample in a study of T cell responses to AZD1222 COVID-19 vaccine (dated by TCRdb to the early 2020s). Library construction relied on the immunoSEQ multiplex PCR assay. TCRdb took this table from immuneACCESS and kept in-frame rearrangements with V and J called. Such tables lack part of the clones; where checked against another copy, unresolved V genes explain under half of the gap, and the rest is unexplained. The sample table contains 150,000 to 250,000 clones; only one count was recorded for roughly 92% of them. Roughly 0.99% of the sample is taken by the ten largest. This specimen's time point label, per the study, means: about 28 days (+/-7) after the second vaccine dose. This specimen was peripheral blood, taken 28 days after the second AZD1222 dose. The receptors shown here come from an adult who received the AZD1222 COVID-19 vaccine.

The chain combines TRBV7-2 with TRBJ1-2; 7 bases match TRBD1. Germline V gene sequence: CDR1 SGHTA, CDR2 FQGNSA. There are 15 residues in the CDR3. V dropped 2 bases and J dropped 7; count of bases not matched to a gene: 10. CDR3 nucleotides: TGTGCCAGCAGCTTATCCCACAGGAACAGGGGTGGCTACACCTTC. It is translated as CASSLSHRNRGGYTF. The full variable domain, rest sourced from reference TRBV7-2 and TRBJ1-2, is GAGVSQSPSNKVTEKGKDVELRCDPISGHTALYWYRQSLGQGLEFLIYFQGNSAPDKSGLPSDRFSAERTGGSVSTLTIQRTQQEDSAVYLCASSLSHRNRGGYTFGSGTRLTVV.

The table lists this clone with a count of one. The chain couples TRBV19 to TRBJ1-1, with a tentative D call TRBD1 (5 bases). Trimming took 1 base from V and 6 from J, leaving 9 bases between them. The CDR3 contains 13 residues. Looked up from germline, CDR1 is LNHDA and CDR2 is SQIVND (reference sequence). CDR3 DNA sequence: TGTGCCAGTAGTATAGTTGGGGGGGCTGAAGCTTTCTTT. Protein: CASSIVGGAEAFF.

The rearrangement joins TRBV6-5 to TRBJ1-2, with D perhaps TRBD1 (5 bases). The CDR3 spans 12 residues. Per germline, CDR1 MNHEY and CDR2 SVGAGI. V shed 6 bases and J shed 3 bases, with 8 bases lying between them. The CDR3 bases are TGTGCCAGCAGGGGGCTGGACTATGGCTACACCTTC. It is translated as CASRGLDYGYTF.

CDR3 DNA sequence: TGTGCCAGCAAGGGTCCCTACAATGAGCAGTTCTTC. The encoded protein is CASKGPYNEQFF. The rearrangement joins TRBV12-3 or TRBV12-4 to TRBJ2-1; D not resolved. V lost 7 bases to trimming and J lost 2 bases, with 6 bases between them. The CDR3 length is 12 residues.

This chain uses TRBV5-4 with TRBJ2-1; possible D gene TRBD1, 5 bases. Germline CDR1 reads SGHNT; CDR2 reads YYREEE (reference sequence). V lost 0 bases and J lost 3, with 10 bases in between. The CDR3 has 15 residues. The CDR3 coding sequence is TGTGCCAGCAGCTTGGAATTCCAGGGCTACAATGAGCAGTTCTTC. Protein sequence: CASSLEFQGYNEQFF.

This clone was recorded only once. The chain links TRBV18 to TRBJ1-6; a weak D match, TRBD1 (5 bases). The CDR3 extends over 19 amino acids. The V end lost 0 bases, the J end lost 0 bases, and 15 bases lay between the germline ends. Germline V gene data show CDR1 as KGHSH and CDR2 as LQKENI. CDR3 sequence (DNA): TGTGCCAGCTCACCACCCTGGGCTCTCGGGGGCTCCTATAATTCACCCCTCCACTTT. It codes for CASSPPWALGGSYNSPLHF.

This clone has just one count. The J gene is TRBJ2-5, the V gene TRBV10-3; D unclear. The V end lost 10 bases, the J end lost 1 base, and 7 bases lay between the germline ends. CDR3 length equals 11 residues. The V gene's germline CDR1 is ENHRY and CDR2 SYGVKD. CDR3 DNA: TGTGCCACCTCAGGCCAAGAGACCCAGTACTTC. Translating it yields CATSGQETQYF.

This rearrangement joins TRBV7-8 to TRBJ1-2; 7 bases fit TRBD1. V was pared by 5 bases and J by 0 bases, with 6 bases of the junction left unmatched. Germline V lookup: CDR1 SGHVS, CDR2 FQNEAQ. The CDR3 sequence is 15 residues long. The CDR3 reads CASSRGQAANYGYTF. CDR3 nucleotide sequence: TGTGCCAGCAGCCGCGGACAGGCCGCTAACTATGGCTACACCTTC.